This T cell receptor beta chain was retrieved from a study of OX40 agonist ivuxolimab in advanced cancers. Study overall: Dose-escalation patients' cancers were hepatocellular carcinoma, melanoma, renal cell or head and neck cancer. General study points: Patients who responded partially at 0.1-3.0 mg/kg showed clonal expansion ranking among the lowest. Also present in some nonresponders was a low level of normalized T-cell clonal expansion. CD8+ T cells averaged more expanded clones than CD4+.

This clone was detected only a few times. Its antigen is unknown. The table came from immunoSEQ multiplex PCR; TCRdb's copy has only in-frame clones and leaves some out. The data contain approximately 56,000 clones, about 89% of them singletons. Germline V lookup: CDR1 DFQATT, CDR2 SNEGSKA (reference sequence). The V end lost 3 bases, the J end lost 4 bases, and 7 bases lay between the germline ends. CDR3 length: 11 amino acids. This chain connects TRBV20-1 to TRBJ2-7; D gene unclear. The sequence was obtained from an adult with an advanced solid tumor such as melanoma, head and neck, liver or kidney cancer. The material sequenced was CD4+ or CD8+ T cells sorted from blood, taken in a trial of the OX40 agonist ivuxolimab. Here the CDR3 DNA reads TGCAGTGCTAGCTCCACTTACGAGCAGTACGTC. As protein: CSASSTYEQYV.